This T cell receptor (beta chain) was recorded in a study of blood T cell repertoires in COVID-19. Study-level information: The analysed material was cDNA or gDNA that came from T cells, B-cell-depleted T cells, or PBMCs.

The V end was cut by 4 bases, the J end by 5 bases, with 11 bases between. The CDR3 totals 13 residues. Germline CDR1 reads LGHDT; CDR2 reads YNNKEL (reference sequence). Clones were read by immunoSEQ multiplex PCR, and TCRdb kept only the in-frame ones, dropping some. The table has some 250,000 clones, 70% to 90% seen once. This clonotype was sampled from a woman in her forties who had recovered from COVID-19. The sample was peripheral blood. This chain uses TRBV3-1 (or the pseudogene TRBV3-2) with TRBJ2-5, with D perhaps matching TRBD1 (6 bases). The CDR3 bases are TGTGCCAGCAGCCTCAGGGGTCGTGAGACCCAGTACTTC. It codes for CASSLRGRETQYF.